The 30 T cell receptor beta chains reported below all come from one sample, sequenced in a study of T cells after yellow fever vaccination (dated by TCRdb to between 2018 and 2020). According to the study, the label for this sample's treatment or condition signals: live attenuated yellow fever vaccine strain. The library was obtained by 5' RACE. Instrument used: Illumina HiSeq 2500. TCRdb reprocessed the public reads (quality trimming at Q25 with fastp, clone calling with MiXCR) and kept in-frame beta chains. Each CDR3 protein gets just one entry, which takes the most common genes and DNA from the rows behind it. In this sample the table shows hundreds of thousands of distinct CDR3 sequences, about 13% of which occur a single time. Jointly, the top ten make up over 13% of the sample. Source: PBMCs, taken on the day of the yellow fever booster vaccination. The source is a man in his thirties or forties who received the YFV17D yellow fever vaccine.

This clonotype turned up a few times. The V and J genes are TRBV28 and TRBJ2-7; 8 bases are a match to TRBD2. CDR1 and CDR2 from the germline V gene are MDHEN and SYDVKM. The CDR3 loop spans 15 amino acids. V lost 5 bases, J lost 1 base, and 7 bases stayed unmatched. The CDR3 bases are TGTGCCAGCAGTAGCGGGAGCGCTGAGTCCTACGAGCAGTACTTC. Protein sequence: CASSSGSAESYEQYF.

The rearrangement links TRBV30 to TRBJ1-5; 7 nucleotides align to TRBD1. Per the germline V gene, CDR1 is GTSNPN and CDR2 is SVGIG (reference sequence). This CDR3 has 16 residues. The V segment lost 2 bases and the J segment 4 bases; nucleotides outside the gene matches: 11. The CDR3 sequence is CAWSPVGDRLNQPQHF. DNA of the CDR3: TGTGCCTGGAGTCCCGTAGGGGACAGACTAAATCAGCCCCAGCATTTT.

V and J are TRBV6-1 and TRBJ2-7, with D perhaps matching TRBD2 (7 bases). The germline V gene has CDR1 MNHNS and CDR2 SASEGT. The CDR3 is 15 amino acids. Trimming removed 6 bases at V and 2 bases at J, with 17 bases between. The CDR3 DNA reads as TGTGCCAGCAGACGGGAGGAGGGGGGAACCTACGAGCAGTACTTC. Amino acids: CASRREEGGTYEQYF.

This clonotype was observed many times. The chain is built from TRBV19 and TRBJ2-1, with D perhaps matching TRBD2 (7 bases). The germline V gene has CDR1 LNHDA and CDR2 SQIVND (reference sequence). V gave up 7 bases and J gave up 5 bases, with 24 bases separating them. The CDR3 is 17 amino acids. The CDR3 protein is CASTRGMTSSHHNEQFF. The CDR3 nucleotides are TGTGCCAGTACCAGGGGAATGACTAGCAGTCATCACAATGAGCAGTTCTTC.

CDR3 DNA sequence: TGTGCCAGCGGGTCCCGGGGCGGGACAGTCTACGAGCAGTACTTC. Translating gives CASGSRGGTVYEQYF. The chain employs TRBV6-2 or TRBV6-3 and TRBJ2-7; D possibly corresponds to TRBD1 (7 bases). CDR3 length: 15 amino acids. From germline, CDR1 is MNHEY and CDR2 SVGEGT. V was cut by 8 bases and J by 3 bases, with 20 bases left in between.

This clonotype was observed at least ten times. This rearrangement joins TRBV18 to TRBJ2-1, with no clear D. V gave up 0 bases and J gave up 12 bases, with 9 bases separating them. Germline V gene lookup returns CDR1 KGHSH and CDR2 LQKENI. The length of the CDR3 is 12 residues. The CDR3, as DNA: TGTGCCAGCTCACCACCGACGCCGTGGCAGTTCTTC. Amino acid sequence: CASSPPTPWQFF.

In its sample, this clonotype was seen a few times. V is TRBV4-3 and J is TRBJ2-7; possibly TRBD1 for D (5 bases). Looked up from germline, CDR1 is LGHNA and CDR2 is YSLEER. The CDR3 totals 13 residues. Trimming shortened V by 0 bases and J by 6 bases, and 9 bases separated the two germline ends. The CDR3 DNA reads as TGCGCCAGCAGCCAAGAAATCAGGGTCGAGCAGTACTTC. Its protein is CASSQEIRVEQYF.

This clonotype was seen a handful of times. This sequence joins TRBV5-1 and TRBJ1-1; the D is unclear. The germline V and J ends were trimmed by 7 bases and 1 base, with 8 bases remaining between them. Per the germline V gene, CDR1 is SGHRS and CDR2 is YFSETQ. This CDR3 comprises 12 residues. The CDR3 protein is CASGVWNTEAFF. The CDR3, as DNA: TGCGCCAGCGGAGTATGGAACACTGAAGCTTTCTTT.

The CDR3 coding sequence is TGTGCCAGCAGCCGACGTAGCGGGAGGGCCCGGGAGACCCAGTACTTC. Translated, it gives CASSRRSGRARETQYF. V gene TRBV7-2 combines with J gene TRBJ2-5, with 11 positions matching TRBD2. Germline V gene lookup returns CDR1 SGHTA and CDR2 FQGNSA. With V trimmed by 5 bases and J by 5 bases, 10 bases remained unmatched. CDR3 length: 16 amino acids.

This clonotype occurred a few times. The J gene is TRBJ2-5, the V gene TRBV7-2, with 9 nucleotides matching TRBD2. Germline loops: CDR1 SGHTA, CDR2 FQGNSA. After removal of 5 bases from V and 1 base from J, the junction contained 2 bases not matched to a gene. CDR3 length equals 14 residues. DNA of the CDR3: TGTGCCAGCAGCCGGACTAGCGTCCAAGAGACCCAGTACTTC. Translation: CASSRTSVQETQYF.

This clonotype was seen a handful of times. This chain links TRBV4-3 with TRBJ1-1; D is uncertain. V was trimmed by 0 bases and J by 7 bases, leaving 9 bases between them. Germline values: CDR1 LGHNA, CDR2 YSLEER. CDR3 length equals 13 residues. The CDR3 protein is CASSQDTLVEAFF. The CDR3 nucleotides read TGCGCCAGCAGCCAAGATACTTTAGTTGAAGCTTTCTTT.

In this sample, this clonotype turned up many times. The chain combines TRBV6-5 with TRBJ2-1, with D possibly being TRBD2 (6 bases). With 6 bases removed from V and 0 bases from J, the gap between germline ends came to 12 bases. This CDR3 spans 15 amino acids. From germline, CDR1 is MNHEY and CDR2 SVGAGI. The CDR3 sequence: CASRPGGRSYNEQFF. The CDR3 nucleotides are TGTGCCAGCAGACCTGGAGGGCGCTCCTACAATGAGCAGTTCTTC.

There are a few counts of this clonotype. The CDR3 is CASSPPQGNIYEQYF. The CDR3, as DNA: TGTGCCAGCAGTCCCCCGCAGGGAAATATCTACGAGCAGTACTTC. The chain joins TRBV27 to TRBJ2-7, with D possibly matching TRBD1 (5 bases). Deletions cut 5 bases from V and 3 bases from J, with 17 bases between. This CDR3 has 15 residues. Germline V gives CDR1 MNHEY, CDR2 SMNVEV (reference sequence).

This clonotype was picked up a small number of times. The chain combines TRBV6-2 or TRBV6-3 with TRBJ2-1; unclear D gene. Trimming removed 2 bases at V and 2 bases at J, with 13 bases between. The CDR3 consists of 16 residues. The germline V gene encodes CDR1 MNHEY and CDR2 SVGEGT. This CDR3 reads CASSYPLREAYNEQFF. The CDR3 region has the DNA TGTGCCAGCAGTTACCCGCTTAGGGAAGCCTACAATGAGCAGTTCTTC.

V gene TRBV7-9 combines with J gene TRBJ2-7; D is unresolved. V lost 0 bases to trimming and J lost 2 bases, with 8 bases between them. This CDR3 has 14 amino acids. Germline V gene sequence: CDR1 SEHNR, CDR2 FQNEAQ (reference sequence). The CDR3 region has the DNA TGTGCCAGCAGCTTAGCGGACGGAACCTACGAGCAGTACTTC. It encodes CASSLADGTYEQYF.

CDR3 sequence reads: CASSLKNRGQGDTQYF. CDR3 DNA sequence: TGTGCCAGCAGCTTAAAGAACAGGGGGCAGGGAGATACGCAGTATTTT. V usage is TRBV7-6 and J usage is TRBJ2-3, with 9 bases matching TRBD1. Trimming cost V 2 bases and J 5 bases; bases outside gene matches: 8. This CDR3 spans 16 amino acids. From germline, CDR1 is SGHVS and CDR2 FNYEAQ.

A few counts support this clonotype. The chain uses TRBV5-5 and TRBJ2-2; the D gene could be TRBD1 or TRBD2 (5 bases each). Per the germline V gene, CDR1 is SGHKS and CDR2 is YYEKEE (reference sequence). CDR3 length: 15 residues. Trimming took 4 bases from V and 5 from J, leaving 15 bases between them. CDR3 nucleotide sequence: TGTGCCAGCAGCGAGGGGATTAAAGTTACCGGGGAGCTGTTTTTT. Its protein product is CASSEGIKVTGELFF.

This rearrangement joins TRBV6-1 to TRBJ2-5, with TRBD2 identical over 10 bases. The CDR3 extends over 16 amino acids. Losses at the gene ends were 6 bases for V and 5 bases for J; bases not matched to a gene: 12. Germline CDR1 MNHNS, CDR2 SASEGT. The CDR3: CASSHSSSGSMETQYF. DNA of the CDR3: TGTGCCAGCAGCCATTCCTCTAGCGGGAGCATGGAGACCCAGTACTTC.

V usage is TRBV20-1 and J usage is TRBJ2-2, with D tentatively TRBD2 (5 bases). The CDR3 runs 16 residues. In germline, CDR1 is DFQATT, CDR2 SNEGSKA (reference sequence). V was cut by 6 bases and J by 2 bases, with 19 bases left in between. The chain's CDR3 is CSAPIDGRGNTGELFF. DNA of the CDR3: TGCAGTGCCCCGATTGATGGGAGAGGAAACACCGGGGAGCTGTTTTTT.

The chain carries TRBV12-3 or TRBV12-4 and TRBJ2-2, with D possibly TRBD2 on 5 matching bases. The V and J ends lost 7 bases and 1 base respectively, with 7 bases between them. The CDR3 runs to 13 residues. CDR3 sequence reads: CASKRGNTGELFF. The CDR3 DNA sequence: TGTGCCAGCAAACGGGGGAACACCGGGGAGCTGTTTTTT.

The V call is TRBV15, the J call TRBJ2-5; D gene unclear. The V end was cut by 1 base, the J end by 7 bases, with 4 bases between. CDR1 is LNHNV, CDR2 YYDKDF, per germline (reference sequence). The CDR3 extends over 11 amino acids. The CDR3 sequence: CATSRGRTQYF. As DNA, the CDR3 is TGTGCCACCAGCAGAGGTCGGACCCAGTACTTC.

This clonotype was seen more than once but under ten times. V usage is TRBV20-1 and J usage is TRBJ2-2; TRBD1 aligns across 7 bases. This CDR3 region has 18 residues. The V and J ends lost 0 bases and 0 bases, in that order; junction bases with no gene match: 10. The V gene's germline CDR1 is DFQATT and CDR2 SNEGSKA (reference sequence). The CDR3 protein is CSARDRRRGTANTGELFF. DNA for the CDR3: TGCAGTGCTAGAGATCGTCGCAGGGGGACCGCGAACACCGGGGAGCTGTTTTTT.

This clonotype was counted a few times. This rearrangement joins TRBV4-3 to TRBJ1-1; a possible D gene is TRBD1 (5 bases). Trimming removed 2 bases at V and 0 bases at J, with 10 bases between. This CDR3 has 15 residues. Germline lookup yields CDR1 LGHNA and CDR2 YSLEER. As DNA, the CDR3 is TGCGCCAGCAGCCAAAGCGCAGGGATGAACACTGAAGCTTTCTTT. This codes for CASSQSAGMNTEAFF.

The J gene is TRBJ1-1, the V gene TRBV3-1, with D maybe TRBD1 (6 bases). Trimming cost V 1 base and J 4 bases, with 10 bases left between them. CDR1 is LGHDT and CDR2 is YNNKEL in the germline V gene (reference sequence). The CDR3 is 14 amino acids. As DNA, the CDR3 is TGTGCCAGCAGCCAAGGTAGGGGGAGCACTGAAGCTTTCTTT. It yields the protein CASSQGRGSTEAFF.

The CDR3 is CASSRGHSGANVLTF. The CDR3 DNA sequence: TGTGCCAGCAGCCGAGGGCACTCCGGGGCCAACGTCCTGACTTTC. The V call is TRBV7-3, the J call TRBJ2-6; the D gene is possibly TRBD2 (5 bases). Germline lookup yields CDR1 SGHTA and CDR2 FQGTGA. This CDR3 is built from 15 residues. Trimming removed 5 bases from V and 4 bases from J, with 12 bases in between.

The gene calls are TRBV10-1 and TRBJ2-1; 11 bases are a match to TRBD2. V was clipped by 3 bases and J by 7 bases; unmatched bases: 5. The CDR3 is 15 amino acids. Germline V gene data show CDR1 as WNHNN and CDR2 as SYGVQD (reference sequence). In DNA, the CDR3 is TGCGCCAGCAGTGAAACTAGCGGGAGTGTGAATGAGCAGTTCTTC. It specifies CASSETSGSVNEQFF.

The V gene is TRBV20-1, the J gene TRBJ1-5, with D uncertain. V gave up 0 bases and J gave up 2 bases, with 8 bases separating them. There are 14 residues in the CDR3. Germline V lookup: CDR1 DFQATT, CDR2 SNEGSKA (reference sequence). This chain's CDR3 is CSARDGFRNQPQHF. CDR3 DNA sequence: TGCAGTGCTAGAGACGGCTTCCGCAATCAGCCCCAGCATTTT.

The table lists this clonotype with a few counts. The CDR3 protein is CSAVQGGYGYTF. DNA for the CDR3: TGCAGTGCTGTTCAGGGGGGGTATGGCTACACCTTC. The V and J genes are TRBV20-1 and TRBJ1-2, with 7 nucleotides matching TRBD1. V was pared by 5 bases and J by 5 bases, with 5 bases of the junction left unmatched. Germline lookup yields CDR1 DFQATT and CDR2 SNEGSKA (reference sequence). CDR3 length equals 12 residues.

This clonotype was seen a handful of times. The chain employs TRBV19 and TRBJ2-2, with D perhaps TRBD1 (5 bases). From germline, CDR1 is LNHDA and CDR2 SQIVND (reference sequence). V lost 5 bases and J 5 bases, leaving 12 bases between the germline ends. This CDR3 is built from 14 residues. CDR3 region: CASSPKAGTGELFF. The CDR3 DNA reads as TGTGCCAGTAGTCCCAAGGCAGGGACCGGGGAGCTGTTTTTT.

This sequence joins TRBV7-2 and TRBJ2-3; the D call may be TRBD1 or TRBD2 (5 bases each). The germline V and J ends were trimmed by 10 bases and 2 bases, with 22 bases remaining between them. Germline V CDR1 and CDR2: SGHTA, FQGNSA. The CDR3 is 16 residues long. CDR3: CATGGGSGALTDTQYF. As DNA, the CDR3 is TGTGCCACCGGAGGTGGATCTGGGGCTCTCACAGATACGCAGTATTTT.